The next 7 T cell receptor beta chains were all read from a single sample in a study of graft-versus-host responses after intestinal transplantation. Clones were read by immunoSEQ multiplex PCR, and TCRdb kept only the in-frame ones, dropping some. The profile covers around 21,000 clones, with over 65% appearing a single time and less than 10% taken by the ten largest. Graft samples were processed, releasing intraepithelial and lamina propria lymphocytes. Sequencing used ileum tissue, obtained roughly 21 days after intestinal transplant. The receptor set was obtained from a human patient who received an intestinal transplant, so some T cells may come from the graft donor.

The chain carries TRBV4-2 and TRBJ2-2; 7 bases line up with TRBD1. The CDR3 loop spans 15 amino acids. The V and J ends lost 5 bases and 5 bases, in that order; junction bases with no gene match: 8. CDR1 is LGHNA, CDR2 YNFKEQ, per germline. The chain's CDR3 is CASSRRTGVTGELFF. CDR3 sequence (DNA): TGTGCCAGCAGCAGACGGACAGGAGTGACCGGGGAGCTGTTTTTT.

The CDR3 sequence: CASRTPGGAGEKLFF. The CDR3 DNA reads as TGTGCCAGCAGAACTCCAGGGGGCGCAGGGGAAAAACTGTTTTTT. The chain links TRBV6-6 to TRBJ1-4; 8 nucleotides line up with TRBD1. The length of the CDR3 is 15 residues. Germline V lookup: CDR1 MNHNY, CDR2 SVGAGI (reference sequence). The ends lost 6 bases at V and 8 bases at J; junction bases unmatched: 11.

On this clone: The junction departs from the called germline gene at one end, perhaps through a read error. In the same sample, other DNA sequences code for this CDR3. The CDR3 is CARGGTGWGYGNQPQHF. The CDR3 bases are TGCGCCAGAGGAGGGACAGGGTGGGGTTATGGCAATCAACCCCAGCATTTT. The rearrangement joins TRBV5-1 to TRBJ1-5, with 9 nucleotides matching TRBD1. The CDR3 has 17 amino acids. Germline V gene data show CDR1 as SGHRS and CDR2 as YFSETQ. The whole variable domain, filled in from reference TRBV5-1 and TRBJ1-5, reads KAGVTQTPRYLIKTRGQQVTLSCSPISGHRSVSWYQQTPGQGLQFLFEYFSETQRNKGNFPGRFSGRQFSNSRSEMNVSTLELGDSALYLCARGGTGWGYGNQPQHFGDGTRLSIL.

The chain combines TRBV7-6 with TRBJ1-1, with TRBD1 as a possible D gene (5 bases). Germline loops: CDR1 SGHVS, CDR2 FNYEAQ. V lost 6 bases to trimming and J lost 1 base, with 9 bases between them. This CDR3 contains 13 residues. CDR3: CASRDDRNTEAFF. CDR3 coding DNA: TGTGCCAGCAGAGATGACAGGAACACTGAAGCTTTCTTT.

This chain connects TRBV10-2 to TRBJ2-1, with 7 bases that match TRBD2. The V and J ends lost 7 bases and 7 bases, in that order; junction bases with no gene match: 7. Germline V gene sequence: CDR1 WSHSY, CDR2 SAAADI. The CDR3 contains 13 residues. CDR3 residues: CASKIRGGNEQFF. The CDR3 nucleotides read TGCGCCAGCAAAATTCGGGGAGGGAATGAGCAGTTCTTC.

The CDR3 DNA sequence: TGTGCCAGTAGTTGGGCCCACAGTGAGCAGTTCTTC. Translated: CASSWAHSEQFF. The chain uses TRBV19 and TRBJ2-1; D gene uncertain. The CDR3 is 12 residues long. Per the germline V gene, CDR1 is LNHDA and CDR2 is SQIVND (reference sequence). V was cut by 5 bases and J by 9 bases, with 11 bases left in between. The variable domain in full, completed from reference TRBV19 and TRBJ2-1, reads DGGITQSPKYLFRKEGQNVTLSCEQNLNHDAMYWYRQDPGQGLRLIYYSQIVNDFQKGDIAEGYSVSREKKESFPLTVTSAQKNPTAFYLCASSWAHSEQFFGPGTRLTVL.

This chain links TRBV27 with TRBJ2-5, with TRBD2 matching over 12 bases. Germline loops: CDR1 MNHEY, CDR2 SMNVEV (reference sequence). The CDR3 covers 18 residues. V was pared by 5 bases and J by 0 bases, with 10 bases of the junction left unmatched. As DNA, the CDR3 is TGTGCCAGCAGTACAAAGCGACTAGCGGGGGATTACCAAGAGACCCAGTACTTC. Translation: CASSTKRLAGDYQETQYF.